The rows below give T cell receptor beta chains drawn from one sample of a study of Graves' ophthalmopathy and Graves' hyperthyroidism. TCRdb fed the multiplex PCR reads into MiXCR, producing one record per CDR3 protein. The sample lists approximately 700,000 distinct CDR3 sequences, roughly 41% occurring once. Sequences were obtained from peripheral blood. The source is an adult man with Graves' ophthalmopathy. The CDR3 runs from the conserved cysteine through the conserved F or W.

V	J	CDR3
TRBV25-1	TRBJ1-6	CASSLMIGSSPLHF
TRBV9	TRBJ1-6	CASSQSSGPLHF
TRBV29-1	TRBJ2-7	CSVDGTGGLWEQYF
TRBV10-3	TRBJ1-1	CAISEGQMNTEAFF
TRBV10-3	TRBJ2-7	CAIHSGVGTYEQYF
TRBV19	TRBJ2-7	CASSIDEASGAYEQYF
TRBV19	TRBJ2-3	CASTRRGTDTQYF
TRBV29-1	TRBJ2-6	CSGSRAPGANVLTF
TRBV20-1	TRBJ1-5	CSAILPLGQAGQPQHF
TRBV19	TRBJ1-4	CASSQQGAREKLFF
TRBV7-2	TRBJ1-3	CASCLTTLGRGSGNTIYF
TRBV18	TRBJ1-2	CASSPTGPDGYTF
TRBV28	TRBJ1-2	CASSLRTGIDGYTF
TRBV20-1	TRBJ1-1	CSARPGAVNTEAFF
TRBV2	TRBJ2-7	CASRLRGTSYEQYF
TRBV24-1	TRBJ1-5	CASSLVGYSNQPQHF
TRBV12-3/TRBV12-4	TRBJ1-4	CASTRDRLNEKLFF
TRBV7-9	TRBJ1-1	CAWSVLVGNTEAFF
TRBV29-1	TRBJ2-2	CSVSGGTGELFF
TRBV29-1	TRBJ2-5	CSVGGGQGAVGGTQYF
TRBV19	TRBJ1-2	CASSTPPTGRTNYGYTF
TRBV29-1	TRBJ1-2	CSVGRQGSGNTF
TRBV7-9	TRBJ1-4	CASSLGSGVIEKLFF
TRBV29-1	TRBJ1-5	CSVVVGYNQPQHF
TRBV24-1	TRBJ2-7	CATQASGSHEQYF
TRBV3-1	TRBJ2-5	CASSQAGGRAQDQYF
TRBV15	TRBJ2-7	CATSGDSISYEQYF
TRBV29-1	TRBJ2-5	CSVGVGTSETQYF
TRBV7-2	TRBJ2-5	CASSLVGHEGETQYF
TRBV20-1	TRBJ2-5	CSARDLLAGDTETQYF
TRBV29-1	TRBJ2-1	CSVESSGIDNEQFF
TRBV7-2	TRBJ1-2	CASSLEREVYTF
TRBV28	TRBJ1-4	CASSLNSANEKLFF
TRBV5-1	TRBJ2-7	CASRGEDRGLDEQYF
TRBV7-9	TRBJ1-4	CASSLGLGGKNEKLFF
TRBV2	TRBJ1-5	CASSTRGGYDQPQHF
TRBV10-3	TRBJ2-5	CAISDMGQGATETQYF
TRBV19	TRBJ1-2	CAGKGNRVDYGYTF
TRBV29-1	TRBJ2-5	CSVAPGRVIIETQYF
TRBV5-1	TRBJ2-5	CASSRQGSEETQYF
TRBV5-1	TRBJ1-3	CASSGTGTSGSGNTIYF
TRBV10-2	TRBJ1-2	CASSDGGQGVNYGYTF
TRBV2	TRBJ2-5	CASRKADQETQYF
TRBV25-1	TRBJ2-2	CASRPTPPVAGELFF
TRBV29-1	TRBJ1-2	CSVSLTGGAGSDGYTF
TRBV25-1	TRBJ2-7	CASSIYLCSVEKVRGQETQYF